The T cell receptor (beta chain) described here comes from a study of blood T cell repertoires in COVID-19 (TCRdb year 2020). With regard to the full study: Collaborator samples came from the United States, Italy and Spain and covered acute and convalescent phases of COVID-19. The sample metadata nearly always contained a de-identified subject ID, COVID-19 status, age in years and sex. Where available, HLA class I and class II types were obtained from metadata supplied by the sample provider rather than from assay-based typing. Deeply sampled blood TCRbeta repertoires from subjects exposed to, actively infected with, or recovered from COVID-19 were included in the dataset. The material from the prospective study consisted of cDNA or gDNA derived from T cells, B-cell-depleted T cells, or PBMCs. The repertoires were made available in a free public database intended to serve as a resource for research on the immune response to SARS-CoV-2. Samples were obtained from the ongoing ImmuneRACE study (first 160 participants) and from 1,254 subjects provided by 6 global collaborators.

TCRbeta CDR3 regions were amplified from genomic DNA by means of the immunoSEQ Assay, a bias-controlled multiplex PCR. The authors processed their data as follows. Within the assay, amplification of reference gene primers was used to estimate how many nucleated cells each sample contained. To quantify the absolute abundance of each unique TCRbeta CDR3 rearrangement, sequence reads were collapsed and filtered. For each sample, productive Simpson clonality was calculated as the square root of Simpson's diversity index over productive rearrangements. The table was pulled from immuneACCESS by TCRdb, which kept in-frame rearrangements only. Such tables lose some clones; where checked, under half of the loss comes from unresolved V genes, and the rest has no known cause. V, J and clone size derive from that table, while D and trimming were established from the DNA sequence. The sample has approximately 250,000 clones on record, roughly 90% of them singletons. Around 4% of the sample comes from the top ten.

Participants in the prospective study were aged roughly 18 to 100 years, lived in over 20 United States geographic areas, and enrolled through a virtual design. Cohort assignment in the prospective study relied on participant-reported clinical history from a screening survey and a study questionnaire. Recovered participants in ImmuneRACE Cohort 3 were defined by two consecutive negative NP/OP PCR tests, clearance by a healthcare professional, or resolution of symptoms. In the prospective study, mobile phlebotomists collected whole blood, serum and a nasopharyngeal or oropharyngeal swab from each participant. Over a roughly 2-month period, participants in the prospective study had the option of providing additional blood draws and questionnaires. Blood samples from the prospective study were shipped frozen or at room temperature prior to DNA extraction. The germline V gene (reference sequence) specifies LNHDA as CDR1 and SQIVND as CDR2. Germline trimming amounts to 3 bases on V and 3 bases on J, with 13 as the count of junction bases outside the gene matches. The CDR3 holds 17 amino acids from the cysteine to the phenylalanine. CDR3 DNA only is kept here, 51 bases in frame from base 1.

Results the study describes overall, beyond this receptor: How much clinical and demographic metadata was included differed by source and by participant, and the metadata was provided uncurated.

In this sample, this clone turned up once. The antigen this receptor binds is unknown. No clone much larger than this one lies a single base away; base qualities are absent. This receptor was obtained from a woman aged 25 to 45 who had recovered from COVID-19. Sequences were obtained from PBMCs or T cells enriched from blood (not recorded which). The rearranged segments are TRBV19 and TRBJ1-2; a stretch of 7 junction bases matches TRBD1. The CDR3: CASSIPPQGESDYGYTF. The nucleotide sequence reads TGTGCCAGTAGTATCCCCCCCCAGGGGGAGTCGGACTATGGCTACACCTTC.